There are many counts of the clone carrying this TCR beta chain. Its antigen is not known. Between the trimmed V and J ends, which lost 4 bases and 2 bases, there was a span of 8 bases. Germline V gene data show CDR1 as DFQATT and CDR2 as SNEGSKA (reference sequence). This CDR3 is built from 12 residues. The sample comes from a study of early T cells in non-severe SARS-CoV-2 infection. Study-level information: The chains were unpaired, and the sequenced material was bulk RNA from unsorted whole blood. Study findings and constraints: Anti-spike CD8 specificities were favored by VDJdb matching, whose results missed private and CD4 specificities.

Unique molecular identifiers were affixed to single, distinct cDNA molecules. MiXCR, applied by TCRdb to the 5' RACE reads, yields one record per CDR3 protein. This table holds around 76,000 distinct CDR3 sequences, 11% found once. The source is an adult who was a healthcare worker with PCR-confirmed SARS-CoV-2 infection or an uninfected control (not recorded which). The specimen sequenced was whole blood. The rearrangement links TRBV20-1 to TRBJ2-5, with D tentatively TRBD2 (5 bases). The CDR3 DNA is TGCAGTGCTATCCGACTACAAGAGACCCAGTACTTC. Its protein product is CSAIRLQETQYF.